The 9 T cell receptor beta chains listed next were all sequenced from one sample in a study of CXCR3-negative and CXCR3-positive naive CD8 T cells. The TRB libraries of cDNA were built by UMI-labeled 5' RACE. TCRdb reanalyzed the 5' RACE reads, giving one entry per CDR3 protein sequence and no DNA. Here the sample table reports 45,000 to 60,000 distinct CDR3 sequences. The sample was memory CD8+ T cells from blood. All receptors come from a human donor in good health. Some clones in this sample may be carry-over from other donors' samples.

The genes are TRBV6-5 and TRBJ2-3; there is no DNA to check the TCRdb D call of TRBD1. The CDR3 has 16 amino acids. The V gene's germline CDR1 is MNHEY and CDR2 SVGAGI. The CDR3 sequence: CASRSDSHLDSDTQYF.

The chain has TRBV7-8 and TRBJ1-5; checking the TCRdb D call of TRBD1 is not possible without DNA. This CDR3 comprises 14 residues. The germline CDR1 and CDR2 sequences are SGHVS and FQNEAQ. CDR3 loop: CASMTEASNQPQHF.

The rearrangement uses TRBV11-3 and TRBJ2-1; TCRdb returns TRBD1, unconfirmable since there is no DNA. The CDR3 is made up of 16 amino acids. Germline assignment: CDR1 SGHNT and CDR2 YENEEA. The CDR3 loop reads CASSLDRGVGYNEQFF.

The chain is built from TRBV12-3 or TRBV12-4 and TRBJ2-7. There are 15 residues in the CDR3. The CDR3 sequence is CASSSLRRTDYEQYF.

The chain links TRBV7-9 to TRBJ2-5. The CDR3 has 12 amino acids. Germline V gene sequence: CDR1 SEHNR, CDR2 FQNEAQ (reference sequence). The CDR3 region is CASSLEVRKVVF. The whole variable domain, filled in from reference TRBV7-9 and TRBJ2-5, reads DTGVSQNPRHKITKRGQNVTFRCDPISEHNRLYWYRQTLGQGPEFLTYFQNEAQLEKSRLLSDRFSAERPKGSFSTLEIQRTEQGDSAMYLCASSLEVRKVVFGPGTRLLVL.

The V and J genes are TRBV6-4 and TRBJ2-3; without DNA, the TCRdb call of TRBD1 cannot be checked. Per the germline V gene, CDR1 is MRHNA and CDR2 is SNTAGT. The CDR3 loop spans 15 amino acids. The CDR3: CASSDTAGGTDTQYF.

CDR3: CAVLLTGELFF. V usage is TRBV28 and J usage is TRBJ2-2. CDR3 length equals 11 residues. Germline CDR1 is MDHEN and CDR2 is SYDVKM.

The chain carries TRBV28 and TRBJ2-6; no DNA is available, so the TRBD2 call from TCRdb remains unchecked. Germline V gene lookup returns CDR1 MDHEN and CDR2 SYDVKM. The CDR3 consists of 16 residues. The chain's CDR3 is CASSLGGLSGANVLTF.

J is TRBJ2-1 and V is TRBV20-1; the D call from TCRdb, TRBD1, cannot be confirmed without DNA. The CDR3 has 17 amino acids. CDR1 is DFQATT and CDR2 is SNEGSKA in the germline V gene (reference sequence). CDR3 sequence: CSAGGGERAISYNEQFF.